The 7 T cell receptor beta chains listed next were all sequenced from one sample in a study of sequential checkpoint blockade in melanoma. Stated treatment: randomized to nivolumab then ipilimumab (arm A) or the reverse (arm B). This table comes from immunoSEQ multiplex PCR, and its TCRdb copy is limited to in-frame clones, with some not included. The sample consists of some 19,000 clones, about 66% of them appearing once. The starting material was CD8+ T cells sorted from blood (inferred from file names), obtained from a patient given nivolumab and ipilimumab in sequence. These receptors were taken from a human donor with melanoma.

This clone is categorized as medium-sized (0.01 to 0.1%). J is TRBJ2-5 and V is TRBV4-1; 8 nucleotides align to TRBD2. The germline V gene encodes CDR1 MGHRA and CDR2 YSYEKL. With 6 bases clipped from V and 2 bases from J, the junction kept 8 bases outside the gene matches. The CDR3 has 15 amino acids. The CDR3 DNA follows: TGCGCCAGCAGTGTCGGGGGGGGGCTTCAAGAGACCCAGTACTTC. Translation: CASSVGGGLQETQYF.

The CDR3 coding sequence is TGTGCCAGCAGCTTCGTCTACAGGTCAACTAATGAAAAACTGTTTTTT. Its translation: CASSFVYRSTNEKLFF. The rearrangement links TRBV7-9 to TRBJ1-4, with D perhaps matching TRBD1 (5 bases). The CDR3 length is 16 residues. Trimming left V 3 bases short and J 0 bases short, with 11 bases between. The germline CDR1 and CDR2 sequences are SEHNR and FQNEAQ (reference sequence).

The V and J genes are TRBV11-2 and TRBJ2-7, with D maybe TRBD2 (5 bases). This CDR3 spans 13 amino acids. Trimming took 5 bases from V and 3 from J, leaving 11 bases between them. The germline V gene encodes CDR1 SGHAT and CDR2 FQNNGV. The CDR3 DNA is TGTGCCAGCAGCCCCCGTCGGGACTACGAGCAGTACTTC. Translated, it gives CASSPRRDYEQYF. The complete variable domain, with remaining parts taken from reference TRBV11-2 and TRBJ2-7, reads EAGVAQSPRYKIIEKRQSVAFWCNPISGHATLYWYQQILGQGPKLLIQFQNNGVVDDSQLPKDRFSAERLKGVDSTLKIQPAKLEDSAVYLCASSPRRDYEQYFGPGTRLTVT.

The V gene is TRBV6-4, the J gene TRBJ2-2; D might be TRBD1 (6 bases). V was trimmed by 0 bases and J by 7 bases, leaving 18 bases between them. The germline V gene encodes CDR1 MRHNA and CDR2 SNTAGT. The CDR3 spans 17 residues. CDR3 bases: TGTGCCAGCAGTGACTCGATATCAGGGTCAGGGGACGGGGAGCTGTTTTTT. The encoded protein is CASSDSISGSGDGELFF.

This clone was seen many times. The chain carries TRBV11-2 and TRBJ2-7, with D possibly matching TRBD1 (5 bases). Per the germline V gene, CDR1 is SGHAT and CDR2 is FQNNGV. Trimming removed 3 bases at V and 4 bases at J, with 13 bases between. The CDR3 loop spans 14 amino acids. The CDR3 bases are TGTGCCAGCAGCTTGAAGGGGATGGGGTACGAGCAGTACTTC. This sequence encodes CASSLKGMGYEQYF.

The CDR3 DNA sequence: TGTGCCAGCAGTTACGGACAGAACTATGGCTACACCTTC. Protein: CASSYGQNYGYTF. The chain recombines TRBV6-6 with TRBJ1-2; tentative D call: TRBD1 (6 bases). V shed 2 bases and J shed 2 bases, with 6 bases lying between them. Germline V gene data show CDR1 as MNHNY and CDR2 as SVGAGI (reference sequence). The CDR3 contains 13 residues.

The chain uses TRBV19 and TRBJ2-7, with 8 bases that match TRBD1. With V trimmed by 5 bases and J by 7 bases, 4 bases remained unmatched. The CDR3 has 12 residues. Germline CDR1 is LNHDA and CDR2 is SQIVND (reference sequence). CDR3 sequence reads: CASSHTGGEQYF. The CDR3 DNA sequence: TGTGCCAGTAGTCATACAGGGGGTGAGCAGTACTTC.